Each of the 3 T cell receptor beta chains below was sequenced from the same sample in a study of brain T cells in children with intractable seizures. Only in-frame clones appear in the TCRdb table, and some are missing; sequencing was by immunoSEQ multiplex PCR. The repertoire holds about 340,000 clones, with 85% to 95% as singletons. The time point is: blood from clinic visit 5 months post-surgery; TSC patient then seizure free. The sample consisted of peripheral blood, taken 5 to 6 months after surgery. The receptors were sampled from a boy under two years old with tuberous sclerosis and intractable seizures.

The chain couples TRBV7-2 to TRBJ2-7, with D perhaps given as TRBD1 or TRBD2 (5 bases each). Trimming removed 5 bases from V and 3 bases from J, with 14 bases in between. The CDR3 loop spans 14 amino acids. From germline, CDR1 is SGHTA and CDR2 FQGNSA. CDR3 residues: CASSARDLYYEQYF. The DNA of the CDR3 is TGTGCCAGCAGCGCCCGGGACCTTTACTACGAGCAGTACTTC.

CDR3 nucleotide sequence: TGTGCCAGCAGCCCTCGGACTAGCGGGATAATACTCTACAATGAGCAGTTCTTC. It codes for CASSPRTSGIILYNEQFF. This chain uses TRBV7-9 with TRBJ2-1; 12 bases agree with TRBD2. After removal of 5 bases from V and 3 bases from J, the junction contained 11 bases not matched to a gene. The CDR3 is 18 amino acids. CDR1 is SEHNR, CDR2 FQNEAQ, per germline (reference sequence).

The chain couples TRBV5-6 to TRBJ1-1; the match to TRBD1 covers 8 bases. CDR3 size: 15 residues. Germline V lookup: CDR1 SGHDT, CDR2 YYEEEE. V dropped 4 bases and J dropped 4; count of bases not matched to a gene: 9. Written as DNA, the CDR3 is TGTGCCAGCAGCCCTGAGGACAGGGAGGGCACTGAAGCTTTCTTT. The encoded protein is CASSPEDREGTEAFF. The full variable domain, in which reference TRBV5-6 and TRBJ1-1 provide the parts outside the CDR3, is DAGVTQSPTHLIKTRGQQVTLRCSPKSGHDTVSWYQQALGQGPQFIFQYYEEEERQRGNFPDRFSGHQFPNYSSELNVNALLLGDSALYLCASSPEDREGTEAFFGQGTRLTVV.